These T cell receptor beta chains were read from a single sample in a study of T cell responses to AZD1222 COVID-19 vaccine. Here immunoSEQ multiplex PCR was the method, and the copy in TCRdb shows in-frame clones only, minus some. The table records over 130,000 clones, 80% to 90% of them present only once. The sample consisted of peripheral blood, taken on day 0 of AZD1222 vaccination. The receptors derive from an adult in good health. Each CDR3 is given with its conserved first and last residue. The D gene is left open where the match is weak. Size tells how often a clone was seen (once, few, many) or the class of an expanded clone, and some rows leave it out.

.	.	TRBV6-2/TRBV6-3	TRBJ2-6	TGTGCCAGCAGTTACGGGGGGGCCAACGTCCTGACTTTC	CASSYGGANVLTF
.	.	TRBV11-2	TRBJ1-1	TGTGCCAGCAGCTTAATCGCGGGGGCTCTAACTGAAGCTTTCTTT	CASSLIAGALTEAFF
TRBD1	.	TRBV9	TRBJ2-7	TGTGCCAGCAGCCCAATGACAGGGACGGCCGAGCAGTACTTC	CASSPMTGTAEQYF
TRBD1	.	TRBV6-6	TRBJ2-3	TGTGCCAGTAGGACCCCGGGACAGGGGGCGTATACGCAGTATTTT	CASRTPGQGAYTQYF
.	.	TRBV30	TRBJ2-7	TGTGCCTGGAACTCCCTGGGAGTTACAGGTTCCTCCTACGAGCAGTACTTC	CAWNSLGVTGSSYEQYF
TRBD1	.	TRBV9	TRBJ1-2	TGTGCCAGCAACAGACAGGGGTCCTATGGCTACACCTTC	CASNRQGSYGYTF
.	.	TRBV23-1	TRBJ2-5	TGCGCCAGCAGTCAATGTAGGCAGGGGGAGACCCAGTACTTC	CASSQCRQGETQYF
.	.	TRBV6-1	TRBJ2-1	TGTGCCAGCAGTGAAGCGCCGGTAGCGAGTGGCGATGAGCAGTTCTTC	CASSEAPVASGDEQFF
TRBD2	.	TRBV5-4	TRBJ2-1	TGTGCCAGCAGCTTGAGTGCCGGGACTAGCGGGGGCAATGAGCAGTTCTTC	CASSLSAGTSGGNEQFF
.	few	TRBV27	TRBJ2-7	TGTGCCAGCACCAATAAAGGGCAGGGAAGCCTCTACGAGCAGTACTTC	CASTNKGQGSLYEQYF
.	.	TRBV28	TRBJ1-1	TGTGCCAGCGTAGGACAGTCAGAAGCTTTCTTT	CASVGQSEAFF
TRBD2	.	TRBV9	TRBJ2-2	TGTGCCAGCAGCGTAGTTAGCGGGAGAGACACCGGGGAGCTGTTTTTT	CASSVVSGRDTGELFF
.	.	TRBV5-1	TRBJ2-1	TGCGCCAGCAGCTTGGTCGACACCACTGAGCAGTTCTTC	CASSLVDTTEQFF
.	.	TRBV29-1	TRBJ1-5	TGCAGCGTCGGGGAAGGGGGCAATCAGCCCCAGCATTTT	CSVGEGGNQPQHF
.	.	TRBV5-1	TRBJ1-5	TGCGCCAGCAGCTTGGACGGGTATAGCAATCAGCCCCAGCATTTT	CASSLDGYSNQPQHF
TRBD2	.	TRBV6-5	TRBJ2-1	TGTGCCAGTTCGGGACTAGCTTACAATGAGCAGTTCTTC	CASSGLAYNEQFF
.	.	TRBV10-3	TRBJ2-7	TGTGCCATCAGTGAGTCATTAGCGGAAACATACGAGCAGTACTTC	CAISESLAETYEQYF
TRBD1	.	TRBV27	TRBJ2-1	TGTGCCAGCGGGACAGGGCGATACAATGAGCAGTTCTTC	CASGTGRYNEQFF
.	.	TRBV30	TRBJ2-1	TGTGCCTGGAGTGTACGCAGAGGGAATGAGCAGTTCTTC	CAWSVRRGNEQFF
.	.	TRBV6-4	TRBJ2-2	TGTGCCAGCAGTGGGCTCCGTGGCGGGGAGCTGTTTTTT	CASSGLRGGELFF
TRBD2	.	TRBV9	TRBJ2-5	TGTGCCAGCAGCGTACAAACTAGCGGGAACCAAGAGACCCAGTACTTC	CASSVQTSGNQETQYF
.	.	TRBV3-1/TRBV3-2	TRBJ1-5	TGTGCCAGCAGCCAAGCAGGGAAGGATGGCAATCAGCCCCAGCATTTT	CASSQAGKDGNQPQHF
.	.	TRBV10-3	TRBJ2-2	TGTGCCGTCCGGGAACTCAACACCGGGGAGCTGTTTTTT	CAVRELNTGELFF
TRBD2	.	TRBV20-1	TRBJ2-3	TGCAGTGCTAGTGAGAGTAGCGGGAATAGAGATACGCAGTATTTT	CSASESSGNRDTQYF
TRBD1	.	TRBV5-1	TRBJ1-2	TGCGCCAGCAGCCTATCCGGGACAGGGAGTGGCGGCTACACCTTC	CASSLSGTGSGGYTF
.	.	TRBV11-2	TRBJ2-7	TGTGCCAGCAGCTTAGTACAGCTCTCCTACGAGCAGTACTTC	CASSLVQLSYEQYF
.	.	TRBV5-4	TRBJ1-2	TGTGCCAGCAGCTTTCGTCAAGAGCATGGCTACACCTTC	CASSFRQEHGYTF
TRBD1	.	TRBV9	TRBJ2-7	TGTGCCAGCAGCGTAGCAGGGGGACAGGGGGTCGAGCAGTACTTC	CASSVAGGQGVEQYF
.	few	TRBV9	TRBJ1-1	TGTGCCAGCAGCGTAGCTGGGACTGAAGCTTTCTTT	CASSVAGTEAFF